This T cell receptor (beta chain) was found in a study of T cell changes during pregnancy in multiple sclerosis. The germline V gene has CDR1 SGHRS and CDR2 YFSETQ. J was trimmed by 5 bases and V by 4 bases; bases with no gene match: 3. The CDR3 has 14 amino acids. The protocol was immunoSEQ multiplex PCR, while the TCRdb copy is restricted to in-frame clones and leaves out a portion. The sample contains 40,000 to 60,000 clones, roughly 90% of which appear only once. The chain joins TRBV5-1 to TRBJ1-5; 10 nucleotides align to TRBD1. This TCR came from a female donor in good health, enrolled as a control in a pregnancy study. This specimen was peripheral blood, taken in the first trimester of pregnancy. CDR3 in DNA: TGCGCCAGCAGCACTGGACAGGGGGATCAGCCCCAGCATTTT. This gives the protein CASSTGQGDQPQHF.